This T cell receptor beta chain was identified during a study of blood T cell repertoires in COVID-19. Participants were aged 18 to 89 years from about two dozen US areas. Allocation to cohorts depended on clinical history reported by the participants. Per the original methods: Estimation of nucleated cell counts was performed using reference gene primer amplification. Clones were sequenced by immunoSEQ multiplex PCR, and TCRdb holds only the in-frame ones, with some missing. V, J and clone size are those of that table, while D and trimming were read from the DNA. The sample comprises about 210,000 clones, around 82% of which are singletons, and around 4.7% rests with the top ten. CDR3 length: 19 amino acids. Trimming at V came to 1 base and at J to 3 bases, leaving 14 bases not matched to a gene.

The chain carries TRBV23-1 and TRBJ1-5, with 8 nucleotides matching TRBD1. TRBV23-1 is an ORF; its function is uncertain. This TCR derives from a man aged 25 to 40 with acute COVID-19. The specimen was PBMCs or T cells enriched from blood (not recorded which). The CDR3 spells CASSQLRKGQVSHNQPQHF. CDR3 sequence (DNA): TGCGCCAGCAGTCAATTGAGAAAGGGACAGGTAAGTCACAATCAGCCCCAGCATTTT.